One sample yielded the 2 T cell receptor beta chains listed below, sequenced in a study of OX40 agonist ivuxolimab in advanced cancers. TCRdb's copy holds only in-frame clones and misses some; the assay was immunoSEQ multiplex PCR. The data show tens of thousands of clones, more than 70% seen once. Here the sequenced sample was CD4+ or CD8+ T cells sorted from blood, taken in a trial of the OX40 agonist ivuxolimab. These receptor sequences come from an adult with an advanced solid tumor such as melanoma, head and neck, liver or kidney cancer.

The chain recombines TRBV19 with TRBJ2-1, with 10 nucleotides matching TRBD2. Unmatched junction bases numbered 11, after V lost 8 bases and J lost 7 bases. CDR1 is LNHDA and CDR2 is SQIVND in the germline V gene (reference sequence). This CDR3 is built from 15 residues. The CDR3 sequence is CASAISRTSGNEQFF. In DNA, the CDR3 is TGTGCCAGTGCCATCTCCCGGACTAGCGGTAATGAGCAGTTCTTC. Based on the CDR3 plus reference TRBV19 and TRBJ2-1, the full variable domain is DGGITQSPKYLFRKEGQNVTLSCEQNLNHDAMYWYRQDPGQGLRLIYYSQIVNDFQKGDIAEGYSVSREKKESFPLTVTSAQKNPTAFYLCASAISRTSGNEQFFGPGTRLTVL.

This sequence joins TRBV5-1 and TRBJ2-2; TRBD1 matches 8 bases. This CDR3 comprises 15 residues. Germline CDR1 and CDR2: SGHRS and YFSETQ. V gave up 4 bases and J gave up 8 bases; unmatched junction bases: 10. The CDR3 nucleotides read TGCGCCAGCAGCCTGGTCACAGGGGGTCTGGGGGAGCTGTTTTTT. Translation gives CASSLVTGGLGELFF.